A selection of T cell receptor beta chains follows, all from one sample in a study of cytomegalovirus exposure and HLA in healthy donors. Assay used: immunoSEQ multiplex PCR; TCRdb lists only in-frame clones, some missing. Altogether 79,000 or so clones are present, roughly two thirds being singletons, with the ten largest covering 15% to 20%. Material: PBMCs. The receptors here all came from a middle-aged woman in good health and CMV-seropositive. CDR3s include the opening cysteine and the closing phenylalanine or tryptophan. The D gene is left open where the match is weak. Size values are once, few and many counts, or a class for expanded clones, and some rows have none.

D gene: TRBD1; V gene: TRBV7-6; clone size: NA; J gene: TRBJ2-5; CDR3 protein: CASSPSPQGAHLGETQYF; CDR3 DNA: TGTGCCAGCAGTCCTTCCCCTCAGGGGGCCCACCTGGGAGAGACCCAGTACTTC
D gene: TRBD2; V gene: TRBV4-2; clone size: NA; J gene: TRBJ2-1; CDR3 protein: CASSQDSGWRGGAFEQFF; CDR3 DNA: TGTGCCAGCAGCCAAGATTCGGGGTGGCGCGGGGGGGCTTTTGAGCAGTTCTTC
D gene: TRBD2; V gene: TRBV6-1; clone size: NA; J gene: TRBJ2-2; CDR3 protein: CASSGLAGVGELFF; CDR3 DNA: TGTGCCAGCAGCGGACTAGCGGGAGTCGGGGAGCTGTTTTTT
D gene: NA; V gene: TRBV4-3; clone size: NA; J gene: TRBJ2-1; CDR3 protein: CASSQARTDYNEQFF; CDR3 DNA: TGCGCCAGCAGCCAAGCAAGGACAGACTACAATGAGCAGTTCTTC
D gene: TRBD1; V gene: TRBV29-1; clone size: NA; J gene: TRBJ2-7; CDR3 protein: CSVVRRTGGFYEQYF; CDR3 DNA: TGCAGCGTTGTTCGTAGGACAGGGGGTTTCTACGAGCAGTACTTC
D gene: NA; V gene: TRBV7-2; clone size: NA; J gene: TRBJ1-3; CDR3 protein: CATHEGWGNTIYF; CDR3 DNA: TGTGCCACGCACGAGGGTTGGGGAAACACCATATATTTT
D gene: NA; V gene: TRBV6-1; clone size: NA; J gene: TRBJ1-4; CDR3 protein: CASNDVGFVDEKLFF; CDR3 DNA: TGTGCCAGCAACGACGTGGGCTTTGTAGATGAAAAACTGTTTTTT
D gene: NA; V gene: TRBV12-5; clone size: NA; J gene: TRBJ1-6; CDR3 protein: CASGLVRGGSSYNSPLHF; CDR3 DNA: TGTGCTAGTGGTTTGGTACGAGGAGGGAGCTCCTATAATTCACCCCTCCACTTT
D gene: NA; V gene: TRBV5-1; clone size: NA; J gene: TRBJ2-3; CDR3 protein: CASSFGGASTDTQYF; CDR3 DNA: TGCGCCAGCAGCTTTGGAGGGGCGAGCACAGATACGCAGTATTTT
D gene: TRBD1; V gene: TRBV28; clone size: few; J gene: TRBJ2-7; CDR3 protein: CASRGDRLGYEQYF; CDR3 DNA: TGTGCCAGCAGGGGGGACAGGCTTGGCTACGAGCAGTACTTC
D gene: NA; V gene: TRBV28; clone size: NA; J gene: TRBJ2-7; CDR3 protein: CASSLSGGSYEQYF; CDR3 DNA: TGTGCCAGCAGTTTGTCAGGAGGCTCCTACGAGCAGTACTTC
D gene: TRBD1; V gene: TRBV6-1; clone size: NA; J gene: TRBJ1-2; CDR3 protein: CASRESTPGQGLYGYTF; CDR3 DNA: TGTGCCAGCAGAGAAAGTACCCCGGGACAGGGACTCTATGGCTACACCTTC
D gene: NA; V gene: TRBV19; clone size: NA; J gene: TRBJ2-7; CDR3 protein: CASGQGGEQYF; CDR3 DNA: TGTGCCAGTGGCCAAGGGGGAGAGCAGTACTTC
D gene: NA; V gene: TRBV27; clone size: NA; J gene: TRBJ2-5; CDR3 protein: CASSLTWDKEETQYF; CDR3 DNA: TGTGCCAGCAGTTTAACTTGGGACAAGGAAGAGACCCAGTACTTC
D gene: NA; V gene: TRBV5-1; clone size: once; J gene: TRBJ2-2; CDR3 protein: CASSLVPGNTGELFF; CDR3 DNA: TGCGCCAGCAGCTTGGTTCCGGGAAACACCGGGGAGCTGTTTTTT
D gene: NA; V gene: TRBV11-3; clone size: once; J gene: TRBJ2-7; CDR3 protein: CASSLVGRGEQYF; CDR3 DNA: TGTGCCAGCAGCTTAGTTGGCCGAGGGGAGCAGTACTTC
D gene: NA; V gene: TRBV7-9; clone size: few; J gene: TRBJ1-1; CDR3 protein: CASSLQGNTEAFF; CDR3 DNA: TGTGCCAGCAGCTTACAGGGTAACACTGAAGCTTTCTTT
D gene: NA; V gene: TRBV7-2; clone size: NA; J gene: TRBJ1-1; CDR3 protein: CASSTGIGQPKAFF; CDR3 DNA: TGTGCCAGCAGCACCGGAATTGGGCAGCCGAAAGCTTTCTTT
D gene: TRBD1; V gene: TRBV5-1; clone size: NA; J gene: TRBJ2-2; CDR3 protein: CASSPPTGGAGELFF; CDR3 DNA: TGCGCCAGCAGCCCACCGACAGGGGGCGCCGGGGAGCTGTTTTTT
D gene: NA; V gene: TRBV19; clone size: NA; J gene: TRBJ2-2; CDR3 protein: CASSMLENTGELFF; CDR3 DNA: TGTGCCAGTAGTATGTTAGAGAACACCGGGGAGCTGTTTTTT
D gene: TRBD2; V gene: TRBV9; clone size: NA; J gene: TRBJ2-5; CDR3 protein: CASTTTSGSAETQYF; CDR3 DNA: TGTGCCAGCACTACGACTAGCGGGAGTGCCGAGACCCAGTACTTC
D gene: NA; V gene: TRBV6-5; clone size: NA; J gene: TRBJ2-7; CDR3 protein: CASRLGDRVSYEQYF; CDR3 DNA: TGTGCCAGCAGGCTAGGGGATAGGGTCTCCTACGAGCAGTACTTC
D gene: TRBD2; V gene: TRBV7-2; clone size: NA; J gene: TRBJ2-7; CDR3 protein: CASSFASGRGPYEQYF; CDR3 DNA: TGTGCCAGCAGCTTTGCTAGCGGGAGGGGACCCTACGAGCAGTACTTC